Shown below are 3 T cell receptor beta chains from a single sample sequenced in a study of regulatory T cells in long-lasting Graves disease. Arm-PCR of CDR3 regions with iRepertoire HTBI primers generated TCR beta libraries. Each CDR3 protein gets one entry after TCRdb re-called the multiplex PCR reads with MiXCR. The table shows about 220,000 distinct CDR3 sequences, with around 17% occurring only once. Time point indicated: newly diagnosed GD, antithyroid drugs for less than 3 months. Generation of the TCR library employed RNA extracted from PBMCs. Here the sequenced sample was peripheral blood mononuclear cells (PBMCs), taken at new diagnosis, from a patient treated with antithyroid drugs. The receptors were sampled from a female donor with Graves disease.

In its sample, this clonotype was seen once. V gene TRBV12-3 or TRBV12-4 combines with J gene TRBJ2-2, with D possibly matching TRBD1 (5 bases). The CDR3 has 16 amino acids. Trimming took 1 base from V and 3 from J, leaving 12 bases between them. Here the CDR3 DNA reads TGTGCCAGCAGTTTAGAGGTGGGGCGAGACACCGGGGAGCTGTTTTTT. It encodes CASSLEVGRDTGELFF.

This clonotype was seen once. The chain carries TRBV2 and TRBJ2-1; a weak D match, TRBD1 (6 bases). The CDR3 runs to 14 residues. From germline, CDR1 is SNHLY and CDR2 FYNNEI. The ends were cut back, 5 bases at V and 8 bases at J, with 16 bases in the middle. CDR3 sequence (DNA): TGTGCCAGCAGTTTTGGCAGGGGTAGCGATGAGCAGTTCTTC. This translates into CASSFGRGSDEQFF.

This clonotype has ten or more counts. The J gene is TRBJ2-3, the V gene TRBV2; D tentatively fits TRBD1 or TRBD2 (5 bases each). V lost 4 bases and J 5 bases, leaving 16 bases between the germline ends. Germline V gene data show CDR1 as SNHLY and CDR2 as FYNNEI. This CDR3 spans 15 amino acids. As DNA, the CDR3 is TGTGCCAGCAGTGGAGGGGCCGGGCCGAGAGATACGCAGTATTTT. This sequence encodes CASSGGAGPRDTQYF.